This TCR beta chain was obtained from a study of shared clonotypes between healthy human individuals (dated by TCRdb to the early 2020s). Regarding the research as a whole: The cohort comprised a couple of women and three men aged 18 to 49 years. For each donor, CD4 naive and CD4 memory were each run on three plates, CD8 naive on two plates, and CD8 memory on one plate. The study deeply sequenced blood TCR repertoires of five healthy adults to estimate repertoire size and the extent of clonotype sharing between individuals. Libraries were prepared and TCR repertoires were sequenced by different laboratories using diverse techniques, in order to increase sequencing depth and limit assay-specific biases. Per donor, leukapheresis produced somewhere between about 0.9 and 10 billion PBMCs. What the research found in general, with its limitations: Pairwise subsampling indicated that sequencing depth was expected to affect the degree of clonotype sharing among donors. The small number of donors limited the genetic and exposure-history diversity represented. Clonotypes shared by all four sorted-subset donors showed higher generation probabilities than non-shared clonotypes. Incomplete sequencing was indicated by rarefaction of sorted-subset datasets, despite the large sequencing depth. Sampling was restricted to blood, and TCR repertoires in tissues likely differ from the TCR repertoires found in blood. When several donors were compared, the shared fraction of clonotypes was around 5.1% for naive CD4, 3.5% to 4% for naive CD8, 2.3% for memory CD4, and less than 0.5% for memory CD8. Naive subsets generally had larger estimated clonotype richness than memory subsets did.

Donors were healthy HIV-negative adults with no recently reported acute infections or vaccinations. Every donor was a Caucasian adult living in Nashville, Tennessee, USA. The CD8 memory samples were a combination of magnetically selected CD45RO+ cells and CCR7-negative CD45RA+ effector memory (TemRA) cells. Blood was obtained by leukapheresis, after which PBMCs were separated by Ficoll-Histopaque density gradient centrifugation and cryopreserved in liquid nitrogen vapor phase. Analytical flow cytometry was used to check the purity and quantity of every magnetically sorted T cell population. Genomic DNA was isolated from every sorted fraction and measured by UV absorbance on a Nanodrop 2000c. The CDR3 measures 16 amino acids from cysteine to phenylalanine. This entry keeps only the CDR3 DNA: 48 bases, framed from base 1. V trim: 5 bases; J trim: 0 bases; unmatched bases: 6. CDR1 and CDR2 are read off the germline V gene (reference sequence) as MNHEY and SMNVEV.

Comment on this clone: Its recognized antigen is unknown. There are no base qualities to consult, and no much larger clone falls within one base.

Using the deep immunoSEQ assay, multiplex PCR amplified TCR CDR3 regions from genomic DNA. Extracted genomic DNA from each cell subset was distributed evenly across all wells of several immunoSEQ 96-well plates, and each plate was treated as a replicate. For sorted subsets, roughly 200 ng genomic DNA, equal to some 30,000 T cell genomes, was loaded into each replicate PCR. Purified libraries were quantified with a Qubit 3.0 fluorometer, sized on a Bioanalyzer 2100, and re-quantified with the KAPA Library Quantification kit. Each immunoSEQ 96-well plate was sequenced on its own single-read 150-cycle Illumina NextSeq 550 flow cell. Regarding the original processing steps: Because the immunoSEQ output included only junctional sequences and no quality scores, the filtering could not be the same as the filtering used for full-length reads. To assign V/J genes and CDR3, sequences were annotated using PyIR, a Python wrapper for IgBLAST v1.9, with IMGT germline references. Reads were filtered out if the reads had weak V/J assignments (E-value above 1e-6), no CDR3, stop codons, out-of-frame junctions, or ambiguous translated residues. V3J clonotypes were defined by identical inferred V gene, J gene, and CDR3 amino acid sequence. Percentage overlap between repertoires was calculated by dividing the number of shared unique clonotypes by the size of the smaller repertoire. Repertoire richness was assessed with RTK rarefaction, the Chao1 estimator, and Recon v2.1 estimates of unobserved clonotypes. Generation probabilities for all TCRbeta clonotypes obtained by the gDNA method from several donors were computed using OLGA. Entries here come from immuneACCESS through TCRdb and include only in-frame sequences with V and J called. Some clones fail to appear in such tables; in the studies checked, an unresolved V gene covers under half of the shortfall, and the cause of the remainder is unknown. V and J calls and clone size follow that table, whereas D and trimming were derived from the DNA. The sample profile shows about 690,000 clones; roughly 88% of them were found once. The ten largest clones add up to 30% to 35% of the sample.

Sequencing was carried out using memory CD8+ T cells from PBMCs. The label giving this sample's cell subset or site can be read as: CD45RO+ cells pooled with CCR7-negative TemRA cells. The V gene is TRBV27 and the J gene is TRBJ2-7; 11 of the junction bases match TRBD2. The source is a man between 18 and 35 years old in good health. Some clones in this sample may be carry-over from other donors' samples. Here is the DNA: TGTGCCAGCAGTCCTCGGACTAGCGGGTTCTCCTACGAGCAGTACTTC. This codes for CASSPRTSGFSYEQYF.